The present TCR beta chain was sequenced within a study of T cell responses to AZD1222 COVID-19 vaccine. Study-level results: Donors skewed white British and female; clonal diversity was possibly underestimated. The CD4 TCRs associated with vaccination extended across spike and predominated at 160-218 and 743-854. Spike-specific TCR breadth rose after two AZD1222 doses, and depth rose as well.

Using immunoSEQ multiplex PCR, the repertoire was profiled, and TCRdb retains in-frame clones only, with some absent. The sample has around 140,000 clones, more than 85% seen once; the top ten hold 1.9%. The CDR3 has 13 amino acids. From germline, CDR1 is SGHNT and CDR2 YENEEA. The V and J ends lost 0 bases and 7 bases respectively, with 7 bases between them. As concerns this clone: The antigen remains undetermined.

Investigators merged groups given second doses at roughly 4 or roughly 12 weeks. The clonotype originates from an adult who received the AZD1222 COVID-19 vaccine. This specimen consisted of peripheral blood, obtained 28 days after the second AZD1222 dose. The genes are TRBV11-3 and TRBJ2-1; no clear D gene. The CDR3, as DNA: TGTGCCAGCAGCTTAGAAGGTCGGAATGAGCAGTTCTTC. Its translation: CASSLEGRNEQFF. The whole variable domain, filled in from reference TRBV11-3 and TRBJ2-1, reads EAGVVQSPRYKIIEKKQPVAFWCNPISGHNTLYWYLQNLGQGPELLIRYENEEAVDDSQLPKDRFSAERLKGVDSTLKIQPAELGDSAVYLCASSLEGRNEQFFGPGTRLTVL.